Included here is one T cell receptor beta chain sequence, with context. Its specific antigen is unknown. Per-base qualities were not stored, and no clone one base away is much larger. RNA was extracted using the RNeasy kit, and about 0.5 to 1 microgram was reverse transcribed with random hexamers. TCR beta CDR3 regions were amplified with the immunoSEQ multiplex PCR assay covering 54 Vbeta and 13 Jbeta segments. PCR amplification bias was corrected using a synthetic template baseline for primer optimization and computational correction. Processing in the source paper ran as follows. Reads were assigned to V, D and J genes according to IMGT and analyzed in immunoSEQ Analyzer, with only productive sequences retained. Clonality was calculated as one minus the Shannon entropy normalized by log2 of the number of productive unique sequences. For each patient and control, public and private clones were evaluated within the 100 most prevalent clones. A clone was defined as Susac-specific if it was absent from the healthy and MS cohorts, from some 1,100 published viral clones and from other ImmuneACCESS disease sequences. TCRdb's own reprocessing of the public reads used fastp at Q25 and MiXCR and kept productive beta chains. CDR3 protein sequences are deduplicated, and each keeps its most common genes and DNA. Here the V and J calls rest on TCRdb's processing, not on the authors' analysis. Across this sample there are about 120,000 distinct CDR3 sequences, with around 90% seen only once. Together, the top ten hold 0.14% of the sample.

Peripheral blood CD8+ and CD4+ T cells from healthy donors, Susac syndrome patients and multiple sclerosis patients were profiled using high-throughput TCR beta sequencing. Healthy donors were age- and sex-matched controls. Bulk CD8+ and CD4+ T cells were purified by magnetic negative isolation, while CD8+ TEMRA cells were enriched using FACS. Blood was drawn into EDTA tubes, processed within 24 hours, and PBMCs were isolated by density gradient centrifugation. PBMCs intended for TCR sequencing were cryopreserved in liquid nitrogen and thawed later in a water bath at 37 degrees C. A purity of at least 90% was achieved for sorted or isolated CD4+, CD8+ and CD8+ TEMRA cells. The data derive from a study of CD8 T cells in Susac syndrome (dated by TCRdb to about 2019). Background on the whole study: The study used repertoire sequencing to test whether antigen drove CD8+ T cell activation and differentiation in Susac syndrome.

Inclusive of the bounding cysteine and phenylalanine, the CDR3 is 16 residues long. Only CDR3 DNA is held: 48 bases, read in frame from base 1. CDR1 MNHNY and CDR2 SVGAGI were looked up in the germline V gene (reference sequence). At the junction V is shortened by 0 bases and J by 2 bases, with 14 bases in between. The full study reports these points: The study acknowledged that relatively few individuals were included in the TCR sequencing and HLA analysis.

This receptor was taken from a human donor in good health. The chain couples TRBV6-6 to TRBJ2-7, with TRBD1 perhaps the D gene, on 5 matching bases. Sequenced sample: CD4+ T cells from PBMCs. The DNA sequence is as follows: TGTGCCAGCAGTTACTCAAAACAGGTCGCAACCTACGAGCAGTACTTC. It is translated as CASSYSKQVATYEQYF.